Listed below are T cell receptor beta chains from one sample, sequenced in a study of spatial heterogeneity in lung cancer. TCRdb analysed the 5' RACE reads with MiXCR anew, one entry per CDR3 protein. The sample comprises 11,000 to 15,000 distinct CDR3 sequences, over 9.5% of which are singletons, and 25% to 35% rests with the top ten. The sequencing used PBMCs, collected at surgery. The receptor set was obtained from a male donor with early-stage non-small cell lung cancer. CDR3s include the opening cysteine and the closing phenylalanine or tryptophan.

CDR3 protein	V gene	J gene
CASRTGGNEQFF	TRBV2	TRBJ2-1
CASSLAGLEEAFF	TRBV5-1	TRBJ1-1
CSVDSGYTGELFF	TRBV29-1	TRBJ2-2
CASLSLNRDSEAFF	TRBV2	TRBJ1-1
CASSLEAGEQYF	TRBV7-9	TRBJ2-7
CASSPIGTEQYF	TRBV11-2	TRBJ2-7
CASSGADSTYEQYF	TRBV28	TRBJ2-7
CASRPLAGAAGELFF	TRBV19	TRBJ2-2
CASSQDARDGLETQYF	TRBV4-3	TRBJ2-5
CSAQGLNQPQHF	TRBV29-1	TRBJ1-5
CAGARHLSTDTQYF	TRBV6-2/TRBV6-3	TRBJ2-3
CATSGGPQETQYF	TRBV7-2	TRBJ2-5
CASSLSAGSYNSPLHF	TRBV7-2	TRBJ1-6
CASSLRQKETQYF	TRBV5-4	TRBJ2-5
CASSLDGRVTEAFF	TRBV7-2	TRBJ1-1